Sequencing of this T cell receptor (beta chain) was carried out in a study of cytomegalovirus exposure and HLA in healthy donors. Broader study findings: Many donors carried some public TCRs, although rarity characterized most TCR sequences. A classifier reportedly called cytomegalovirus status with high sensitivity and specificity. In vitro, three CMV-associated chains proved specific for CMV antigens.

Germline V gives CDR1 SGHNT, CDR2 YYREEE (reference sequence). The CDR3 length is 15 residues. Trimming removed 4 bases at V and 0 bases at J, with 12 bases between. Assay used: immunoSEQ multiplex PCR; TCRdb lists only in-frame clones, some missing. There are about 250,000 clones in the sample; around nine tenths occur only once, and less than 3% lies in the top ten. This clone has only a few counts. The antigen is undetermined. Separate from the roughly 670-subject first cohort, the approximately 120-subject validation cohort was the one that the donors belonged to. The sequence was obtained from a young man in good health and CMV-seronegative. J is TRBJ2-3 and V is TRBV5-4; no reliable D call. Sequencing input: PBMCs. The CDR3 nucleotides read TGTGCCAGCAGCCCTCCTACCACTAGCACAGATACGCAGTATTTT. As protein: CASSPPTTSTDTQYF.